This TCR beta chain comes out of a study of cytomegalovirus exposure and HLA in healthy donors. About the research overall: It was reported in a later analysis that the same platform had been used for the approximately 120 validation repertoires as for the 550 to 700 first-cohort repertoires. Notes on the study in general: Researchers catalogued some 160 TCR beta chains as cytomegalovirus-associated. In vitro checks showed that three CMV-associated chains really do target CMV antigens.

Generated by immunoSEQ multiplex PCR, the TCRdb table keeps only in-frame clones and is missing some. The table records a few hundred thousand clones, approximately 88% of them present only once. These donors were members of the roughly 120-subject validation cohort, a group separate from the approximately 680-subject first cohort. Note on this clone: Its antigen is currently unknown.

CDR1 and CDR2 from the germline V gene are SGHVS and FQNEAQ. The ends lost 8 bases at V and 4 bases at J; junction bases unmatched: 6. The CDR3 loop spans 13 amino acids. The chain links TRBV7-8 to TRBJ1-2; 8 positions agree with TRBD1. This TCR was sampled from a woman in her thirties in good health and CMV-seropositive. The specimen was PBMCs. The CDR3 DNA follows: TGTGCCAGCGGACAGGGTAATCCCTATGGCTACACCTTC. Translating it yields CASGQGNPYGYTF.